The TCR beta chain described here comes from a study of cytomegalovirus exposure and HLA in healthy donors (dated 2017 in TCRdb). For the study in its entirety: An earlier analysis of about 560 of the donors reported over 250 Gb of sequence data and approximately 120 million unique TCR beta sequences obtained from roughly 180 million T cells. An early release that covered more than 550 HLA-typed donors contained about 300 gigabases of sequencing data and about 93 million unique TCR sequences. The genetic ancestry cluster associated with self-reported Caucasian donors included around 76% of the roughly 410 genotyped donors. The aim of the study was to test whether cataloging public T cell receptors could identify signatures of past pathogen exposure. The T cell repertoires of some 670 subjects were profiled by immunosequencing and related to cytomegalovirus serostatus. Besides the first cohort of around 700 subjects, a separate validation cohort made up of over 95 different subjects was used. The study combined high-throughput TCR immunosequencing, statistical association of individual TCRs with disease status, and machine learning to predict cytomegalovirus infection status. In a later analysis, previously published TCR beta repertoires from some 640 donors were re-analyzed and high-resolution HLA genotyping was added so that TCR occurrence patterns could be studied. Rather than drawing on any new phenotypic data, the later analysis identified candidate immune exposures from TCR beta sequences and the way those sequences occurred across donors. In an earlier analysis of 587 of the donors, high-throughput TCR beta sequencing was used to judge whether each TCR beta V gene segment behaved as functional or pseudogenic. Donor age, sex, ethnicity and CMV serostatus were collected together with the repertoire data. Genome-wide SNP genotypes for about 60% of the roughly 670 donors were used in a later genetic analysis, which treated that subset as a discovery cohort. Every repertoire in the discovery cohort had been generated on one and the same sequencing platform. Both class I and class II loci were covered by HLA typing, at four-digit resolution. The number of typed donors differed by locus: about 620-640 for A, B, C, DRB1 and DQB1; roughly 510 for DQA1; 606 for DPA1; and some 430 for DPB1. A few DR-DQ haplotypes were treated as single units for association and clustering because of strong linkage in the cohort. Among roughly 370 genotyped donors of the cohort, an average of roughly 240,000 unique TCR beta nucleotide sequences were sequenced per donor, around 20% of them non-productive. Study-wide findings and limitations: The study listed 170 or so TCR beta chains as associated with cytomegalovirus. Presence/absence analyses assumed roughly uniform sequencing depth across donors, an assumption that may not hold. HLA typing was unavailable for some donors at each locus, so association tests used only the typed subset. Most CMV-associated TCR beta chains appeared to be HLA-restricted in a later analysis, and the HLA associations seemed to be driven largely by CMV exposure. An association between a missense DCLRE1C variant and V-gene and J-gene trimming of TCR beta chains was found in a later genetic analysis and replicated in an independent cohort. Immune exposure information for the cohort was limited to CMV serostatus. According to the authors, the approach could potentially be generalized to other disease states and immunological phenotypes. The 87-base-pair reads could not distinguish some IMGT-functional V segments, including TRBV6-2 and TRBV6-3, so those segments were excluded. In this cohort, only TCR beta chains were sequenced, and detectable features were limited by the absence of alpha or paired-chain data. Across donors, most TCR sequences were observed very rarely, whereas some public TCRs were present in many individuals. In vitro tests confirmed that a few of the cytomegalovirus-associated TCR beta chains recognize cytomegalovirus antigens. In a later analysis, the rate of TCR association differed among HLA loci, with DRB1 alleles having the most associated TCRs and HLA-C alleles having the fewest. In an earlier analysis of several hundred of the donors, most TCR beta V segments were observed in productive rearrangements about 87% or about 30% of the time, broadly matching IMGT annotations. Strong co-occurrence of HLA alleles, especially DR and DQ, made assigning TCR associations to individual alleles difficult. In a later analysis, HLA-associated TCR beta chains showed more clonal expansion and lower generation probabilities than non-associated chains that were equally common. Several of the top co-occurrence clusters appeared to be linked to parvovirus B19, influenza, CMV and Epstein-Barr virus, according to a later analysis. A further reported finding was that TCR beta sequences accurately predicted the HLA-A and HLA-B alleles for most subjects in the first cohort. Specific HLA alleles were associated with some 15,000 TCR beta sequences at a false discovery rate of 0.05 in a later analysis. Because counts were too low, seventeen rarely observed V segments, including chromosome 9 orphons, were excluded from the earlier analysis of 587 of the donors. The classifier was reported to diagnose cytomegalovirus status with high specificity and sensitivity in both the original cohort and the validation cohort. According to a later genetic analysis, donors in an Asian-associated ancestry cluster had fewer N-insertions in productive TCRs than the approximately 710-donor mean. A cluster of highly shared sequence variants was judged likely to represent a technical artifact of the sequencing pipeline. Linkage disequilibrium might explain the correlated functional status among segregating V segments, but an unknown experimental factor could not be excluded.

The protocol used for the library was the immunoSEQ multiplex PCR assay. The multiplex PCR relied on a mix of 60 forward primers for TCR Vbeta segments and 13 reverse primers for TCR Jbeta segments. A multiplex PCR assay on genomic DNA amplified the CDR3 region of rearranged TCR beta genes. The amplified TCR beta libraries were sequenced on the Illumina HiSeq System as 87-base-pair reads. The original pipeline was this. In a later analysis, 80 million or so unique TCR beta chains were counted across the 500 to 700 repertoires, and around 10 million of these chains were shared by at least two donors. Raw reads were error-corrected and collapsed into unique sequences by a nearest-neighbor algorithm in which closely related sequences were merged to remove PCR and sequencing errors. V, D and J gene segments were assigned by aligning CDR3 sequences to IMGT reference sequences. For a sequence to be retained, at least a six-nucleotide match to both a V gene segment and a J gene segment was required. A rearrangement counted as productive if the CDR3 had no stop codons and remained in frame with V and J, and every other rearrangement counted as non-productive. Following IMGT convention, CDR3 was defined as the stretch from the second conserved V-encoded cysteine to the conserved J-encoded phenylalanine. The earlier analysis of about 560 of the donors excluded any sequence lacking an unambiguous match to a single V gene segment. An earlier analysis of approximately 590 of the donors classified V segments as functional when productive rearrangements were above 56.7% and as segregating when the standard deviation between donors was above 5%. A statistical classification framework was built to diagnose cytomegalovirus status from the catalog of TCR beta chain sequences. In a later analysis, TCR nucleotide sequences were compared against IMGT/GENE-DB human TR gene sequences so that V and J genes could be assigned. The TCRdist pipeline was used in a later analysis to assign CDR3 sequences and most-parsimonious VDJ recombination scenarios. In a later analysis, every TCR beta chain was defined by the combination of its CDR3 amino acid sequence and its V-gene family, and reads without a unique V-gene family were dropped. A later analysis removed 592 highly shared, low-generation-probability nucleotide sequences to deal with suspected cross-contamination and a sequencing artifact. A later analysis calculated a clonal expansion index for each public chain from normalized within-repertoire ranks of inferred template counts. In a later analysis, generation probabilities were computed using a VDJ recombination model fitted to out-of-frame rearrangements, and the results were checked against IGoR. A later analysis scored TCR-TCR, TCR-HLA and TCR-CMV co-occurrence with hypergeometric tests, applying a repertoire-size bias correction to TCR pairs. To estimate false discovery rates, a later analysis permuted the HLA or CMV assignments 20 times. In a later analysis, co-occurring TCRs were grouped using DBSCAN, with TCRdist sequence similarity added in when clustering inside HLA-allele-positive subsets. Co-occurrence clustering excluded repertoires with fewer than 30,000 or more than 120,000 public chains, plus five with anomalous nucleotide sharing. TCRdb carries this immuneACCESS record with in-frame sequences only. Its versions omit some clonotypes, under half of them owing to an unresolved V gene in the studies checked, with the rest unexplained. Clonal size and the V and J genes are those of that table, whereas D and trimming came from the DNA. Recorded for this sample are about 160,000 clones; approximately 72% of them occurred a single time. Of the sample, roughly 7.1% is held by the ten largest clones.

The cohort consisted of approximately 690 healthy bone marrow donors. At the time of sampling, every cohort member was nominally healthy, though immune exposures that went unrecorded were likely present. The donor was CMV seropositive and was included in the group of some 290 seropositive cohort members. A peripheral blood sample was collected from each donor, and TCR beta sequencing was performed on peripheral blood mononuclear cells. The Qiagen DNeasy Blood Extraction Kit was used to extract genomic DNA from the blood cell samples. Of note for this clone: Its antigen remains undetermined. No base quality information exists; no much larger clone differs at one position.

V is pruned by 6 bases and J by 4 bases, leaving 11 bases of the junction without a gene match. CDR1 and CDR2 are read off the germline V gene (reference sequence) as MNHNY and SVGAGI. The CDR3 measures 16 amino acids from cysteine to phenylalanine. Only CDR3 DNA remains: 48 bases, in frame from the first base. Sequenced input: PBMCs. The clonotype comes from a middle-aged man in good health and CMV-seropositive. The chain is made from TRBV6-6 and TRBJ1-5; 8 junctional bases match TRBD1. The nucleotide sequence is TGTGCCAGCAGATCAGGGGGCCGGGGGGAAAATCAGCCCCAGCATTTT. Its translation is CASRSGGRGENQPQHF.